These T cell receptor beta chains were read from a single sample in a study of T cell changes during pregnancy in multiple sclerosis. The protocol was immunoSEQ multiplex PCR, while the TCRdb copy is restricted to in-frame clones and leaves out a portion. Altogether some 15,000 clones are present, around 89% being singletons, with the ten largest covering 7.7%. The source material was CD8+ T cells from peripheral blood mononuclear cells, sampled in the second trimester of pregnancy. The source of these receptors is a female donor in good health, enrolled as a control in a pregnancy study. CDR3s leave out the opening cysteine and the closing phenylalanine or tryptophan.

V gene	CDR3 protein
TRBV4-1	ASSQANSINEQF
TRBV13	ASSLGWQGADTQY
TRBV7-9	ASSLAYATTGVDTEAF
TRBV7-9	ASRRTSGTTYNEQF
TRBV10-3	AIGDSSYNEQF
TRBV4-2	ASSQDPGTEAF
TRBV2	ASRGREGTEAF
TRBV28	ASSLLVRDLTREQF
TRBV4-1	ASSQGQVSYGYT
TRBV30	AWRVPGNTIY
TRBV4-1	ASSHIGQGGGTF
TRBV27	ASWRSYNEQF
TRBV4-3	ASSQDLPSGRMSEQF
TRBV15	ATRELGLDPETQY
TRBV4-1	ASSPGALARGNEQF
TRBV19	ASSIDAGSREKLF
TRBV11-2	ASSFGGEAF
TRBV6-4	ASSVGSGGSDTQY
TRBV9	ASSGTSGGGDTQY
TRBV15	ATSKDLVTGIMNTEAF
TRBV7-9	ASSPSTGGRGYGYT
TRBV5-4	ASSPDLLGFHEQF
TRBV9	ASSPWRGGLYYGYT
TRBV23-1	ASSQSLGKYTTDTQY
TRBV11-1	ASSLAPLGPYNEQF
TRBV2	ASSEPLDPGNTIY
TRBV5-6	ASRPGTSGILF
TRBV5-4	ASSLVRRTSGRSSYNEQF
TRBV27	ASSSGVEGNTIY
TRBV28	ASSLGARGRGNEQF
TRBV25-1	ASSEAAGGAFNEQY
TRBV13	ASSLISDEQY
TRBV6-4	ASSAGATGTDTQY
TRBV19	AKGRDSNYGYT
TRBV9	ASSLSSRGMTEAF
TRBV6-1	ASSEVAGGLETQY
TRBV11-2	ASRHHRTGGTDTQY
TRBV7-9	ASGAGGQRGYEQY
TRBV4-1	ASSQVQGAYEQY
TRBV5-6	ASSLLAGWSYEQY
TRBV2	ASEGAEGSGANVLT
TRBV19	ASSQGSSYEQY
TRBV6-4	ASSEDSSGANVLT
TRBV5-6	ASSFPTGGTEAF
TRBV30	AWSRLAGDGANVLT
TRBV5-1	ASSLAPVGQLETQY